A single sample is the source of the 31 T cell receptor beta chains below, sequenced in a study of shared clonotypes between healthy human individuals. Generated by immunoSEQ multiplex PCR, the TCRdb table keeps only in-frame clones and is missing some. The sample holds 300,000 to 400,000 clones, approximately 74% seen once. The source material was memory CD4+ T cells sorted from blood. Subset indicated: CD45RA-negative fraction. These receptor sequences come from a man aged 25-40 years in good health.

The V and J genes are TRBV9 and TRBJ2-3; no definite D call. The germline V and J ends were trimmed by 2 bases and 5 bases, with 12 bases remaining between them. The CDR3 extends over 14 amino acids. The germline gives CDR1 SGDLS, CDR2 YYNGEE. CDR3 sequence: CASSVDPTKDTQYF. The CDR3 DNA reads TGTGCCAGCAGCGTTGACCCTACAAAAGATACGCAGTATTTT.

The chain employs TRBV5-4 and TRBJ1-3; D gene ambiguous. This CDR3 is 15 amino acids long. Germline lookup yields CDR1 SGHNT and CDR2 YYREEE (reference sequence). V lost 0 bases and J lost 0, with 7 bases in between. The CDR3 sequence is CASSLERTSGNTIYF. For the CDR3, the DNA is TGTGCCAGCAGCTTGGAGAGGACCTCTGGAAACACCATATATTTT.

The J gene is TRBJ2-7, the V gene TRBV6-1; 8 positions match TRBD1. The CDR3 has 11 residues. With 11 bases clipped from V and 7 bases from J, the junction kept 7 bases outside the gene matches. Germline V gene sequence: CDR1 MNHNS, CDR2 SASEGT. The CDR3 nucleotides are TGTGCCGGTCAGGGGGCGGGTGAGCAGTACTTC. Protein sequence: CAGQGAGEQYF.

The chain joins TRBV5-3 to TRBJ2-7, with TRBD1 matching over 7 bases. Being an ORF, TRBV5-3 has a function that is uncertain. The CDR3 consists of 16 residues. V gave up 6 bases and J gave up 2 bases; unmatched junction bases: 14. The CDR3 nucleotides read TGTGCCAGAACCAGACTACAGGGGTCCCCCCCCTACGAGCAGTACTTC. It yields the protein CARTRLQGSPPYEQYF.

CDR3 loop: CASRVGETQYF. As DNA, the CDR3 is TGTGCCAGCCGGGTGGGAGAGACCCAGTACTTC. V gene TRBV18 combines with J gene TRBJ2-5; D not resolved. The CDR3 extends over 11 amino acids. Deletions cut 8 bases from V and 4 bases from J, with 8 bases between. Germline V gene lookup returns CDR1 KGHSH and CDR2 LQKENI.

This clone was recorded many times. The J gene is TRBJ1-1, the V gene TRBV5-8, with D perhaps matching TRBD1 (6 bases). Germline-derived CDR1 and CDR2 are SGHTS and YDEGEE. The CDR3 runs to 15 residues. Trimming stripped 0 bases from V and 1 base from J, with 10 bases between. CDR3 DNA: TGTGCCAGCAGCTTGGCCTGGGGGCGGAACACTGAAGCTTTCTTT. It translates to CASSLAWGRNTEAFF.

The table lists this clone with a count of one. The rearrangement joins TRBV4-3 to TRBJ1-4; D call uncertain. The CDR3 is made up of 14 amino acids. The germline V and J ends were trimmed by 5 bases and 6 bases, with 13 bases remaining between them. In germline, CDR1 is LGHNA, CDR2 YSLEER. The CDR3 DNA reads as TGCGCCAGCAGCAGTGAAACAGTGGATGAAAAACTGTTTTTT. Translated, it gives CASSSETVDEKLFF.

This chain links TRBV6-5 with TRBJ2-5; D is ambiguous. Per the germline V gene, CDR1 is MNHEY and CDR2 is SVGAGI. V was pared by 2 bases and J by 1 base, with 8 bases between. The CDR3 has 14 residues. The CDR3 nucleotides read TGTGCCAGCAGTTACGGCACATTCCAAGAGACCCAGTACTTC. As protein: CASSYGTFQETQYF.

The gene calls are TRBV18 and TRBJ2-5, with 9 positions matching TRBD2. J lost 5 bases, V lost 1 base, and 11 bases had no gene match. Per germline, CDR1 KGHSH and CDR2 LQKENI. The CDR3 sequence is 17 residues long. In DNA form, the CDR3 reads TGTGCCAGCTCACCACTCCAGACTAGCGGCCTAGGGGAGACCCAGTACTTC. It yields the protein CASSPLQTSGLGETQYF.

This clone was seen just once. The chain links TRBV6-1 to TRBJ1-1; no definite D call. Looked up from germline, CDR1 is MNHNS and CDR2 is SASEGT. The CDR3 runs to 13 residues. Trimming removed 1 base at V and 11 bases at J, with 14 bases between. The CDR3 DNA reads TGTGCCAGCAGTGAAGGAGCGGGGAGGGAGGCTTTCTTT. Protein sequence: CASSEGAGREAFF.

V and J are TRBV15 and TRBJ1-2; a possible D gene is TRBD1 (6 bases). Trimming left V 5 bases short and J 2 bases short, with 9 bases between. This CDR3 spans 13 amino acids. Germline loops: CDR1 LNHNV, CDR2 YYDKDF (reference sequence). CDR3 loop: CATSEGGNYGYTF. CDR3 sequence (DNA): TGTGCCACCAGCGAGGGGGGGAACTATGGCTACACCTTC.

The chain couples TRBV11-3 to TRBJ2-1, with D uncertain. The CDR3 runs to 18 residues. Germline lookup yields CDR1 SGHNT and CDR2 YENEEA. With 1 base removed from V and 0 bases from J, the gap between germline ends came to 16 bases. Here the CDR3 DNA reads TGTGCCAGCAGCTTAGGGGGTCTGGGCAGGTACTCCTACAATGAGCAGTTCTTC. Translating gives CASSLGGLGRYSYNEQFF.

The rearrangement links TRBV7-8 to TRBJ2-7; 7 nucleotides match TRBD2. CDR1 is SGHVS, CDR2 FQNEAQ, per germline. J gave up 3 bases and V 3 bases, and 5 bases lay outside the gene matches. The CDR3 covers 14 residues. The DNA for the CDR3 is TGTGCCAGCAGCTTGCGGGAGTTTGGCTACGAGCAGTACTTC. This codes for CASSLREFGYEQYF.

The chain recombines TRBV10-2 with TRBJ2-7; no clear D. The CDR3 spans 12 residues. V was cut by 4 bases and J by 4 bases, with 8 bases left in between. The germline CDR1 and CDR2 sequences are WSHSY and SAAADI. The CDR3 reads CASSAPQYEQYF. For the CDR3, the DNA is TGCGCCAGCAGTGCCCCCCAGTACGAGCAGTACTTC.

This clone occurred a few times. The CDR3 coding sequence is TGTGCCTGGAATGGACAACGCTATGGCTACACCTTC. This sequence encodes CAWNGQRYGYTF. The V and J genes are TRBV30 and TRBJ1-2, with a weak D call TRBD1 (5 bases). The CDR3 is 12 amino acids. Per germline, CDR1 GTSNPN and CDR2 SVGIG (reference sequence). V lost 4 bases, J lost 4 bases, and 10 bases lay in between. Looking up the rest from reference TRBV30 and TRBJ1-2 gives the full variable domain: SQTIHQWPATLVQPVGSPLSLECTVEGTSNPNLYWYRQAAGRGLQLLFYSVGIGQISSEVPQNLSASRPQDRQFILSSKKLLLSDSGFYLCAWNGQRYGYTFGSGTRLTVV.

The CDR3 sequence is CASSQLPTGTGLDTQYF. In DNA, the CDR3 is TGCGCCAGCAGCCAACTGCCAACCGGGACAGGGTTAGATACGCAGTATTTT. V is TRBV4-3 and J is TRBJ2-3, with 9 bases that match TRBD1. The length of the CDR3 is 17 residues. V dropped 2 bases and J dropped 5; count of bases not matched to a gene: 11. Germline V CDR1 and CDR2: LGHNA, YSLEER.

The chain is built from TRBV7-3 and TRBJ2-4; 10 nucleotides align to TRBD1. CDR3 length: 16 amino acids. Per germline, CDR1 SGHTA and CDR2 FQGTGA. V was pared by 5 bases and J by 7 bases, with 11 bases of the junction left unmatched. The CDR3 DNA reads TGTGCCAGCAGCCCCAACAGACAGGGGGCTGGGAACATTCAGTACTTC. This sequence encodes CASSPNRQGAGNIQYF.

The chain links TRBV19 to TRBJ2-3, with a possible D match to TRBD2 (5 bases). The CDR3 totals 15 residues. V lost 5 bases and J lost 7, with 19 bases in between. From germline, CDR1 is LNHDA and CDR2 SQIVND (reference sequence). CDR3 residues: CASSPRTPGPNTQYF. The CDR3 DNA reads as TGTGCCAGTAGTCCCCGGACTCCCGGACCGAATACGCAGTATTTT.

V and J are TRBV28 and TRBJ1-5; TRBD1 might be the D (6 bases). The CDR3 covers 18 residues. V was pared by 6 bases and J by 0 bases, with 21 bases between. Germline assignment: CDR1 MDHEN and CDR2 SYDVKM. In nucleotides, the CDR3 is TGTGCCAGCAGCAGTCACAGGGATTTACGGTATAGCAATCAGCCCCAGCATTTT. It encodes CASSSHRDLRYSNQPQHF.

A single count supports this clone. The rearrangement joins TRBV7-3 to TRBJ2-5, with 7 bases aligning to TRBD1. This CDR3 spans 13 amino acids. Germline V gene lookup returns CDR1 SGHTA and CDR2 FQGTGA. V was clipped by 1 base and J by 4 bases; unmatched bases: 0. CDR3 amino acids: CASSLNRGETQYF. The CDR3 DNA reads TGTGCCAGCAGCTTAAACAGGGGAGAGACCCAGTACTTC.

This sequence joins TRBV5-1 and TRBJ2-4, with a tentative D call TRBD1 (6 bases). V lost 4 bases to trimming and J lost 2 bases, with 16 bases between them. The CDR3 loop spans 16 amino acids. Germline V CDR1 and CDR2: SGHRS, YFSETQ. The CDR3 DNA sequence: TGCGCCAGCAGCCAGGCCACAGGGTGGCCCAAAAACATTCAGTACTTC. Residues: CASSQATGWPKNIQYF.

This rearrangement joins TRBV19 to TRBJ1-1, with TRBD1 identical over 8 bases. V trimming: 10 bases; J trimming: 0 bases; junction bases outside the gene matches: 4. The CDR3 runs to 13 residues. Germline values: CDR1 LNHDA, CDR2 SQIVND (reference sequence). The CDR3 reads CATGQGLNTEAFF. CDR3 bases: TGTGCCACCGGACAGGGATTGAACACTGAAGCTTTCTTT.

In its sample, this clone was seen a few times. The CDR3 reads CASSAEPLAAYTGELFF. The CDR3 nucleotides read TGTGCCAGCAGCGCCGAACCCCTAGCGGCCTACACCGGGGAGCTGTTTTTT. V and J are TRBV7-3 and TRBJ2-2; 7 bases fit TRBD2. Losses at the gene ends were 5 bases for V and 3 bases for J; bases not matched to a gene: 12. Germline CDR1 SGHTA, CDR2 FQGTGA. The CDR3 runs to 17 residues.

The rearrangement uses TRBV6-6 and TRBJ2-7; 9 positions match TRBD1. Germline CDR1 MNHNY, CDR2 SVGAGI (reference sequence). V was clipped by 10 bases and J by 4 bases; unmatched bases: 8. The CDR3 spans 13 residues. CDR3 amino acids: CAISRTGVYEQYF. CDR3 coding DNA: TGTGCCATCTCCCGGACAGGGGTGTACGAGCAGTACTTC.

The genes are TRBV28 and TRBJ2-5; 8 bases are a match to TRBD2. Germline V gene lookup returns CDR1 MDHEN and CDR2 SYDVKM. The CDR3 covers 13 residues. J lost 1 base, V lost 6 bases, and 1 base had no gene match. The CDR3 loop is CASRSGGQETQYF. CDR3 nucleotides: TGTGCCAGCAGAAGCGGGGGCCAAGAGACCCAGTACTTC.

The chain links TRBV4-3 to TRBJ2-7; D may be TRBD1 (6 bases). Per the germline V gene, CDR1 is LGHNA and CDR2 is YSLEER. Deletions cut 2 bases from V and 4 bases from J, with 15 bases between. This CDR3 is 15 amino acids long. CDR3 in amino acids: CASSQQGGAFYEQYF. The CDR3 DNA reads TGCGCCAGCAGCCAACAAGGGGGAGCCTTTTACGAGCAGTACTTC.

The chain has TRBV2 and TRBJ1-5, with 8 bases aligning to TRBD1. CDR3 length: 15 amino acids. The germline gives CDR1 SNHLY, CDR2 FYNNEI. After removal of 6 bases from V and 6 bases from J, the junction contained 10 bases not matched to a gene. The CDR3 sequence is CASRDGTGGGQPQHF. The CDR3 DNA sequence: TGTGCCAGCAGAGATGGGACAGGCGGAGGTCAGCCCCAGCATTTT.

This chain uses TRBV6-1 with TRBJ1-2, with TRBD1 as a possible D gene (5 bases). V was trimmed by 0 bases and J by 8 bases, leaving 10 bases between them. Per the germline V gene, CDR1 is MNHNS and CDR2 is SASEGT. This CDR3 spans 13 amino acids. CDR3 DNA sequence: TGTGCCAGCAGTGAAGCCGGGGCCCGGGGCTACACCTTC. Protein product: CASSEAGARGYTF.

V is TRBV9 and J is TRBJ1-1; possible D gene TRBD1, 5 bases. Between the trimmed V and J ends, which lost 0 bases and 6 bases, there was a span of 15 bases. Germline values: CDR1 SGDLS, CDR2 YYNGEE. CDR3 length equals 15 residues. The CDR3 sequence: CASSVGEGRGAEAFF. DNA of the CDR3: TGTGCCAGCAGCGTAGGGGAGGGGCGAGGAGCTGAAGCTTTCTTT.

This clone appeared a few times. V is TRBV10-1 and J is TRBJ2-7, with D possibly TRBD2 on 5 matching bases. With 2 bases removed from V and 6 bases from J, the gap between germline ends came to 14 bases. This CDR3 has 14 amino acids. Germline V gives CDR1 WNHNN, CDR2 SYGVQD (reference sequence). The CDR3 DNA is TGCGCCAGCAGTGAGGGGAGAACGAAGGGCGAGCAGTACTTC. It codes for CASSEGRTKGEQYF.

The chain couples TRBV25-1 to TRBJ2-2; D unresolved. The CDR3 runs 15 residues. Germline V gene lookup returns CDR1 MGHDK and CDR2 SYGVNS. V shed 3 bases and J shed 9 bases, with 17 bases lying between them. CDR3 DNA sequence: TGTGCCAGCAGTGATTTGGGGAAGGGTAGCCGGGAGCTGTTTTTT. Its translation: CASSDLGKGSRELFF.